The text below deals with one T cell receptor (beta chain). Antigen unknown. Treatment denoted: roughly 18 received Ad26.COV2.S at low or high dose, single or two shots; a few received placebo; per-sample allocation not given. The samples date from day 63 after the first vaccine or placebo injection. This adult donor, from Boston, was 18-55 years old. These data originate in a study of Ad26.COV2.S vaccination and SARS-CoV-2 variants. The study's findings and limits: Substantial post-vaccination breadth of spike-specific CD8+ and CD4+ T cell responses was reported.

Clones were sequenced by immunoSEQ multiplex PCR, and TCRdb holds only the in-frame ones, with some missing. The sample carries 350,000 to 400,000 clones, 70% to 90% recorded once. After removal of 3 bases from V and 3 bases from J, the junction contained 5 bases not matched to a gene. The CDR3 is 17 amino acids. From germline, CDR1 is KGHDR and CDR2 SFDVKD. J is TRBJ2-2 and V is TRBV24-1; TRBD2 agrees at 11 bases. The receptor comes from a person aged 18-60 years who received the Ad26.COV2.S COVID-19 vaccine or a placebo. The input for sequencing was peripheral blood, taken in a trial of Ad26.COV2.S vaccine versus placebo. CDR3 sequence: CATSDIAGGPDTGELFF. The CDR3 DNA follows: TGTGCCACCAGTGATATAGCGGGGGGGCCCGACACCGGGGAGCTGTTTTTT.